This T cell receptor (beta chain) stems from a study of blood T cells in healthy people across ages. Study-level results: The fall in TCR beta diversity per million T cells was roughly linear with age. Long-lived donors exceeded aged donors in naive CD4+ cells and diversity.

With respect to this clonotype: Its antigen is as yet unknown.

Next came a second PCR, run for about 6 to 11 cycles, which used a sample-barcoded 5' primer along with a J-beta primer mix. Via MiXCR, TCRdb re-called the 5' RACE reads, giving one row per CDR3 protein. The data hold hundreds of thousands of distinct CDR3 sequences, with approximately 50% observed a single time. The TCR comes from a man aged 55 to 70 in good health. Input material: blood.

As DNA, the CDR3 is TGTGCCATCAGTGATCGGTCGCCGGGCTCTGGGGCCAACGTCCTGACTTTC. This translates into CAISDRSPGSGANVLTF. The rearrangement uses TRBV10-3 and TRBJ2-6; no firm D call. Germline V gene sequence: CDR1 ENHRY, CDR2 SYGVKD. The CDR3 spans 17 residues. Trimming removed 3 bases at V and 0 bases at J, with 12 bases between.